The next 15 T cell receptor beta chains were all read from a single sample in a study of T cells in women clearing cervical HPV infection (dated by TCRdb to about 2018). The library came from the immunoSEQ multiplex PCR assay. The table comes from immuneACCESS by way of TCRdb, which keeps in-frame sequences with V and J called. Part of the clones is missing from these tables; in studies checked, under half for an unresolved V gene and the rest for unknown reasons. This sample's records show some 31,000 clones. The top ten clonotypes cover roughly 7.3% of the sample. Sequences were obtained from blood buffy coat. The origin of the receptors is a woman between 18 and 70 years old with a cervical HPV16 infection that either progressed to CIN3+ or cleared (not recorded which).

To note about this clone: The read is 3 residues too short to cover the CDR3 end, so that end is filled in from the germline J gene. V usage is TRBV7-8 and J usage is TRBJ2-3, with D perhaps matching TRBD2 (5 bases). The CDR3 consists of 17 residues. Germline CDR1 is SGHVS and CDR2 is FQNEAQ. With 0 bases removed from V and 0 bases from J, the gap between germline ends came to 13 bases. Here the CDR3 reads CASSLARIASSTDTQYF. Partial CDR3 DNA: TGTGCCAGCAGCTTAGCCCGAATAGCGTCTAGCACAGATACG.

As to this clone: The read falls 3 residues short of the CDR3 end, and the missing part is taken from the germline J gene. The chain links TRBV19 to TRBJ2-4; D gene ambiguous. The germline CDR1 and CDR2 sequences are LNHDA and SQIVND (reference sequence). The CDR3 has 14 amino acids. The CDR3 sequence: CASSIDHSPYGQYF. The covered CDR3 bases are TGTGCCAGTAGTATAGATCACAGCCCCTATGGT.

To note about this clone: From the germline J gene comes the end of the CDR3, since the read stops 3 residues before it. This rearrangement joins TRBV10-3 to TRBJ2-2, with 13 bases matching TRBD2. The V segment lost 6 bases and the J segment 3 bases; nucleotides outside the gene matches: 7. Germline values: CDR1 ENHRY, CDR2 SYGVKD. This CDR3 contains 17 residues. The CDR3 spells CAIRRNGLAGDTGELFF. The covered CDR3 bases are TGTGCCATCAGGAGGAACGGACTAGCGGGAGACACCGGGGAG.

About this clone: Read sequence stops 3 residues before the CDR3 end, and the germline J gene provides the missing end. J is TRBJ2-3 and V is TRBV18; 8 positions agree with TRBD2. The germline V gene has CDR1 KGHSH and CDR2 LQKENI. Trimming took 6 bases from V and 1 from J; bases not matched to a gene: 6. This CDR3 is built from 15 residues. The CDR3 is CASSRPGGGTDTQYF. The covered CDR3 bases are TGTGCCAGCTCCCGGCCGGGGGGGGGCACAGATACG.

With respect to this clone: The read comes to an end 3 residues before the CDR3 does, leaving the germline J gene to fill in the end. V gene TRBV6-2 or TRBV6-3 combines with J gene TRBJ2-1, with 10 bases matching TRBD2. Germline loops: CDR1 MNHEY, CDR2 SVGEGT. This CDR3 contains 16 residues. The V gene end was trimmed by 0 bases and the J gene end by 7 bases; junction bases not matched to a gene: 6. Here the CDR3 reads CASSYSRTSGTNEQFF. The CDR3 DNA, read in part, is TGTGCCAGCAGTTACTCGAGGACTAGCGGCACAAATGAG.

The CDR3 bases that were read are TGTGCCAGCAGTGGACAGGGGGCAGGTCAGCCG. Translation gives CASSGQGAGQP. The entire CDR3 protein reads CASSGQGAGQPQYF. The chain joins TRBV2 to TRBJ2-3; 10 bases are shared with TRBD1. The read gets to within 3 residues of the CDR3 end, and the germline J gene fills in the rest. The length of the CDR3 is 14 residues. Per the germline V gene, CDR1 is SNHLY and CDR2 is FYNNEI.

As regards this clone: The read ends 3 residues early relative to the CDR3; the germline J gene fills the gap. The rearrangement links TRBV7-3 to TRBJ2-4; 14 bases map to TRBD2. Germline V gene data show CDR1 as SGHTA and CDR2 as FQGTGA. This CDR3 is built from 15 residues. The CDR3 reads CASSRGTSGGETQYF. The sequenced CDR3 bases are TGTGCCAGCAGCCGAGGGACTAGCGGGGGAGAGACT. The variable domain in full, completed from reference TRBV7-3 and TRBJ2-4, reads GAGVSQTPSNKVTEKGKYVELRCDPISGHTALYWYRQSLGQGPEFLIYFQGTGAADDSGLPNDRFFAVRPEGSVSTLKIQRTERGDSAVYLCASSRGTSGGETQYFGAGTRLSVL.

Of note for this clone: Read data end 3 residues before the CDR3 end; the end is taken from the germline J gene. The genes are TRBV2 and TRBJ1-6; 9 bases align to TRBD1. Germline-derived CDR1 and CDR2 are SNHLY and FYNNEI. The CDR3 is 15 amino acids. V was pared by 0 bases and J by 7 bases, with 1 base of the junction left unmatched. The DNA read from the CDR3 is TGTGCCAGCAGTGAAGCCGGGACAGGGAATTCACCC. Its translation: CASSEAGTGNSP. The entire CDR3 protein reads CASSEAGTGNSPLHF.

The CDR3 reads CASSAYNYGQYF. The covered CDR3 bases are TGTGCCAGCAGTGCCTACAACTATGGT. The chain carries TRBV6-1 and TRBJ2-4; D is ambiguous. The read is 3 residues too short to cover the CDR3 end, so that end is filled in from the germline J gene. The CDR3 loop spans 12 amino acids. Germline V gives CDR1 MNHNS, CDR2 SASEGT.

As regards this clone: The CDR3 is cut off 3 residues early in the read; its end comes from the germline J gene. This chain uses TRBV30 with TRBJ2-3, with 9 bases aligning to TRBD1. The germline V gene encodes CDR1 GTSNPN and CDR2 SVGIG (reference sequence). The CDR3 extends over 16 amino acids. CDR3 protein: CAWSPDRGSGNQPQYF. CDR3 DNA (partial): TGTGCCTGGAGTCCCGACAGGGGGTCGGGCAATCAGCCG.

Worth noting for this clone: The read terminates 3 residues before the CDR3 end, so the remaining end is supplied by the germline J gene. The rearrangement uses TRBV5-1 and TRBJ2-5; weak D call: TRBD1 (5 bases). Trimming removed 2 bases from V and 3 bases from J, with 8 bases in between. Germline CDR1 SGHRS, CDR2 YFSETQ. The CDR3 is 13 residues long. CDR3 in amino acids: CASSFQGEETQYF. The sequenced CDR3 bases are TGCGCCAGCAGCTTTCAGGGTGAAGAGACC. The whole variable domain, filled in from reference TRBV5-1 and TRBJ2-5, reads KAGVTQTPRYLIKTRGQQVTLSCSPISGHRSVSWYQQTPGQGLQFLFEYFSETQRNKGNFPGRFSGRQFSNSRSEMNVSTLELGDSALYLCASSFQGEETQYFGPGTRLLVL.

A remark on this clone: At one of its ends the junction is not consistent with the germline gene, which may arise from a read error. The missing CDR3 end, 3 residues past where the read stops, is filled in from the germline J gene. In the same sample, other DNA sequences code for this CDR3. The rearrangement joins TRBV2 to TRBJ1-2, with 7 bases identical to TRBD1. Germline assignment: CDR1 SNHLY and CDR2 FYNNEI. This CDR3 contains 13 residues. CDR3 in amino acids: CASGGQVDYGYTF. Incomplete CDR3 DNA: TGTGCCAGCGGAGGACAGGTCGACTATGGT.

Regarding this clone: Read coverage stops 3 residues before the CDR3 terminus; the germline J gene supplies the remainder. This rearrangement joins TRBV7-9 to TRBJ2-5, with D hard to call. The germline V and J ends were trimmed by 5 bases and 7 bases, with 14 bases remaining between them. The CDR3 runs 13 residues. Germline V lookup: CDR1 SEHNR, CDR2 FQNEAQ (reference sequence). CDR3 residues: CASSPTQTGTQYF. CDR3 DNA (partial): TGTGCCAGCAGCCCGACTCAGACGGGGACC.

CDR3 sequence reads: CASSVGQGASEQYF. The sequenced CDR3 bases are TGTGCCAGCAGTGTGGGTCAGGGCGCCTCCGAG. The V gene is TRBV2, the J gene TRBJ2-7, with D perhaps TRBD1 (5 bases). The CDR3 goes on 3 residues after the read ends, and that part is filled in from the germline J gene. Trimming stripped 4 bases from V and 6 bases from J, with 16 bases between. This CDR3 contains 14 residues. Per the germline V gene, CDR1 is SNHLY and CDR2 is FYNNEI.

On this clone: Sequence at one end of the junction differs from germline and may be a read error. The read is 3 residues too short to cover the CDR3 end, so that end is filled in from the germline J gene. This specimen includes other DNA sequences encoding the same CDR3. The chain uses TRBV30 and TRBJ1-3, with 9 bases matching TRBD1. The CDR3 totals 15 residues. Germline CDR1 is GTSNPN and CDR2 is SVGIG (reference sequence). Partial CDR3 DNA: TGTGCCTGGAGTTATAACAGGGGGCACCGAAACACT. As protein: CAWSYNRGHRNT. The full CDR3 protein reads CAWSYNRGHRNTIYF.